The rows below give T cell receptor beta chains drawn from one sample of a study of shared clonotypes between healthy human individuals. The method was immunoSEQ multiplex PCR; TCRdb's version includes in-frame clones alone and lacks a portion of them. The data show about 1.1 million clones, roughly 77% seen once. The source material was memory CD4+ T cells from PBMCs. These receptors were taken from a man aged 18 to 35 in good health. Some clones in this sample may be carry-over from other donors' samples. CDR3s include the opening cysteine and the closing phenylalanine or tryptophan. A D gene is named only where the DNA matches it firmly. Only some rows state a clone size, as once, few, many or a class for expanded clones.

D: TRBD1; V: TRBV18; size: few; J: TRBJ1-3; CDR3: CASSPTGAGNTIYF; DNA: TGTGCCAGCTCACCCACAGGGGCTGGAAACACCATATATTTT
D: TRBD2; V: TRBV4-1; size: once; J: TRBJ2-1; CDR3: CASSQPPGLAGDEQFF; DNA: TGCGCCAGCAGCCAACCGCCGGGACTAGCGGGAGATGAGCAGTTCTTC
D: TRBD1; V: TRBV9; size: once; J: TRBJ1-5; CDR3: CASSATGEGQPQHF; DNA: TGTGCCAGCAGCGCAACAGGGGAGGGTCAGCCCCAGCATTTT
D: TRBD2; V: TRBV7-7; size: NA; J: TRBJ2-5; CDR3: CASSREVGTSGFGETQYF; DNA: TGTGCCAGCAGCCGAGAGGTCGGTACTAGCGGGTTTGGAGAGACCCAGTACTTC
D: TRBD1; V: TRBV18; size: NA; J: TRBJ1-1; CDR3: CASSPQGSGQTNTEAFF; DNA: TGTGCCAGCTCACCCCAGGGATCGGGACAGACAAACACTGAAGCTTTCTTT
D: NA; V: TRBV25-1; size: NA; J: TRBJ2-3; CDR3: CASSAGGADTQYF; DNA: TGTGCCAGCAGTGCCGGAGGAGCAGATACGCAGTATTTT
D: TRBD2; V: TRBV11-3; size: once; J: TRBJ2-7; CDR3: CASSLVTTSGRALPYEQYF; DNA: TGTGCCAGCAGCTTAGTTACGACTAGCGGGAGGGCCCTCCCCTACGAGCAGTACTTC
D: NA; V: TRBV7-3; size: NA; J: TRBJ2-5; CDR3: CASSLTRELETQYF; DNA: TGTGCCAGCAGCTTAACGAGGGAGTTGGAGACCCAGTACTTC
D: TRBD1; V: TRBV5-6; size: once; J: TRBJ2-5; CDR3: CASSFGQGARKTQYF; DNA: TGTGCCAGCAGCTTCGGACAGGGGGCGCGGAAGACCCAGTACTTC
D: TRBD2; V: TRBV15; size: NA; J: TRBJ2-2; CDR3: CATSRDRTSVELFF; DNA: TGTGCCACCAGCAGAGATAGGACTAGCGTGGAGCTGTTTTTT
D: NA; V: TRBV11-3; size: NA; J: TRBJ2-7; CDR3: CASSLEGGGPYEQYF; DNA: TGTGCCAGCAGCTTAGAAGGCGGGGGCCCCTACGAGCAGTACTTC
D: NA; V: TRBV7-3; size: NA; J: TRBJ1-2; CDR3: CASSFQGSGVDGYTF; DNA: TGTGCCAGCAGCTTTCAGGGTTCAGGGGTGGATGGCTACACCTTC
D: NA; V: TRBV10-1; size: NA; J: TRBJ1-5; CDR3: CASSENSNQPQHF; DNA: TGCGCCAGCAGTGAAAATAGCAATCAGCCCCAGCATTTT
D: NA; V: TRBV11-2; size: once; J: TRBJ1-4; CDR3: CASSRTSPFEKLFF; DNA: TGTGCCAGCAGCCGGACATCCCCTTTTGAAAAACTGTTTTTT
D: TRBD2; V: TRBV11-2; size: NA; J: TRBJ2-3; CDR3: CASSLSLAGGPVGVDTQYF; DNA: TGTGCCAGCAGCTTAAGTCTAGCGGGAGGGCCGGTCGGAGTAGATACGCAGTATTTT
D: NA; V: TRBV28; size: NA; J: TRBJ1-1; CDR3: CASSLGGYDTEAFF; DNA: TGTGCCAGCAGTTTGGGCGGGTACGACACTGAAGCTTTCTTT
D: NA; V: TRBV2; size: NA; J: TRBJ2-7; CDR3: CASSGRTSARQYF; DNA: TGTGCCAGCAGTGGACGAACTTCCGCTCGGCAGTACTTC
D: NA; V: TRBV5-1; size: NA; J: TRBJ1-2; CDR3: CASSLQATEGLYGYTF; DNA: TGCGCCAGCAGCCTTCAAGCGACAGAAGGGCTTTATGGCTACACCTTC
D: TRBD1; V: TRBV29-1; size: NA; J: TRBJ2-1; CDR3: CSVGPTGGFSYNEQFF; DNA: TGCAGCGTCGGGCCGACAGGGGGATTCTCCTACAATGAGCAGTTCTTC
D: NA; V: TRBV5-6; size: NA; J: TRBJ2-7; CDR3: CASSFYGETYEQYF; DNA: TGTGCCAGCAGCTTTTATGGGGAAACCTACGAGCAGTACTTC
D: NA; V: TRBV5-5; size: NA; J: TRBJ2-3; CDR3: CASSYRDPGTTDTQYF; DNA: TGTGCCAGCAGCTATCGGGACCCCGGAACTACAGATACGCAGTATTTT
D: TRBD1; V: TRBV18; size: NA; J: TRBJ2-2; CDR3: CASSPSGQGYTGELFF; DNA: TGTGCCAGCTCACCCTCCGGACAGGGGTACACCGGGGAGCTGTTTTTT
D: NA; V: TRBV5-1; size: NA; J: TRBJ1-2; CDR3: CASSLGGDVGYTF; DNA: TGCGCCAGCAGCCTCGGCGGGGACGTTGGCTACACCTTC